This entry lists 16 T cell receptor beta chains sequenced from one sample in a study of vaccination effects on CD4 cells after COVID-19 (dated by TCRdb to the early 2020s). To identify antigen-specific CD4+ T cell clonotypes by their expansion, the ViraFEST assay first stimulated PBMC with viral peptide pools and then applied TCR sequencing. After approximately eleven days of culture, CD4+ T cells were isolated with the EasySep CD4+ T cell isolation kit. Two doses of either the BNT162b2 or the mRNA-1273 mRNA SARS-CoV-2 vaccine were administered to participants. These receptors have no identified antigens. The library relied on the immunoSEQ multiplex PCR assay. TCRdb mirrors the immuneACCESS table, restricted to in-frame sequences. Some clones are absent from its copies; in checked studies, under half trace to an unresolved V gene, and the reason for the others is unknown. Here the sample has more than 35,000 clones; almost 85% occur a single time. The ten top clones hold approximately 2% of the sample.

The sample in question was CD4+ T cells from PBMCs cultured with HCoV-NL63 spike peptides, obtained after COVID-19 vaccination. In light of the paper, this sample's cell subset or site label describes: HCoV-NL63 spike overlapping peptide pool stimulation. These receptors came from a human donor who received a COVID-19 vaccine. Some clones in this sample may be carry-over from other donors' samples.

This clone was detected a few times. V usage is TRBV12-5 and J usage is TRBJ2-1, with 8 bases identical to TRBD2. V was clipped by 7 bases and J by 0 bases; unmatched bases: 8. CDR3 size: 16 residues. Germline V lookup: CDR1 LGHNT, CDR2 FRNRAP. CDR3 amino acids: CASDRDGGASYNEQFF. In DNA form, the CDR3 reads TGTGCTAGTGACCGCGACGGGGGGGCCTCCTACAATGAGCAGTTCTTC.

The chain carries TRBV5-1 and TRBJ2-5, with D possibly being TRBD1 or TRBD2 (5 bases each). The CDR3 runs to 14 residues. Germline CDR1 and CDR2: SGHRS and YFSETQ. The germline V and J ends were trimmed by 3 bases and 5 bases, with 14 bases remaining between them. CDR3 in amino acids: CASSYGTGMETQYF. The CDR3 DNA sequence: TGCGCCAGCAGCTACGGGACCGGGATGGAGACCCAGTACTTC.

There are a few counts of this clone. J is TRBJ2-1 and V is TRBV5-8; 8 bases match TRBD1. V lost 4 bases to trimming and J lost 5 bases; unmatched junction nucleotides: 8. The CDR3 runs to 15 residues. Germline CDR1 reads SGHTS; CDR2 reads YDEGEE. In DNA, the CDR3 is TGTGCCAGCAGCCCCCTAAACAGGGGGGACAATGAGCAGTTCTTC. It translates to CASSPLNRGDNEQFF.

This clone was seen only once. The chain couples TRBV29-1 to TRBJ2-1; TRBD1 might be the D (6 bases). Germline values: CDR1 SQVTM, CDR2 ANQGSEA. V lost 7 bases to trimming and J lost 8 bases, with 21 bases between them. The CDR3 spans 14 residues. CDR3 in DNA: TGCAGCGCAGTCAGGGGCGGGTGGATTGATGAGCAGTTCTTC. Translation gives CSAVRGGWIDEQFF.

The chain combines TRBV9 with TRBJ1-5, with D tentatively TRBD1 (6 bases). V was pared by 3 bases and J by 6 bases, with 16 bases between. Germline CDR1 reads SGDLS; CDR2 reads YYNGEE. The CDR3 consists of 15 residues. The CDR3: CASSAGGGRTQPQHF. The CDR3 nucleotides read TGTGCCAGCAGCGCCGGGGGCGGGAGGACTCAGCCCCAGCATTTT.

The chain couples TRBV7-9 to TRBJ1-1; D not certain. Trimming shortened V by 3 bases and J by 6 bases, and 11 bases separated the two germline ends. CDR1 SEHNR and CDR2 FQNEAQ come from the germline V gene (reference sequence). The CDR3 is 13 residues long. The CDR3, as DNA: TGTGCCAGCAGCTTGTCGGGGTCGGCTGAAGCTTTCTTT. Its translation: CASSLSGSAEAFF.

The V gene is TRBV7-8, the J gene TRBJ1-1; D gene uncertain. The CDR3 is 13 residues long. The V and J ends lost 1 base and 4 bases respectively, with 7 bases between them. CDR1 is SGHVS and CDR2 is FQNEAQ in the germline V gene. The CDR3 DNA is TGTGCCAGCAGCTTAGGTCAAACCACTGAAGCTTTCTTT. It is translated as CASSLGQTTEAFF. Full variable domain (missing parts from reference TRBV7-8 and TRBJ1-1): GAGVSQSPRYKVAKRGQDVALRCDPISGHVSLFWYQQALGQGPEFLTYFQNEAQLDKSGLPSDRFFAERPEGSVSTLKIQRTQQEDSAVYLCASSLGQTTEAFFGQGTRLTVV.

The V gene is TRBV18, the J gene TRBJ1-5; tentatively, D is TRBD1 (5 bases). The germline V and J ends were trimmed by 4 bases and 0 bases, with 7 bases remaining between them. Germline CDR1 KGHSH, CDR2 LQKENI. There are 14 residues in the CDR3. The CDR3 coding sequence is TGTGCCAGCTCACTGACAGATAGCAATCAGCCCCAGCATTTT. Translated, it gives CASSLTDSNQPQHF.

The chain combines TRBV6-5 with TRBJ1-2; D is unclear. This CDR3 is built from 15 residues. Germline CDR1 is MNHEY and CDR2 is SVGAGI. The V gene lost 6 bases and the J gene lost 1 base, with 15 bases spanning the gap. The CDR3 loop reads CASRRTLGNNYGYTF. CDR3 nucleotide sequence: TGTGCCAGCAGAAGGACCCTCGGGAATAACTATGGCTACACCTTC.

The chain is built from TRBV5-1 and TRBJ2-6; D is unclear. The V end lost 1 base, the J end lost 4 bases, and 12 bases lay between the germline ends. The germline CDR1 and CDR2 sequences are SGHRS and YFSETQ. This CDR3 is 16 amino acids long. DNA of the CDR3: TGCGCCAGCAGCTTGAGTTCTCCCCTCGGGGCCAACGTCCTGACTTTC. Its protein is CASSLSSPLGANVLTF.

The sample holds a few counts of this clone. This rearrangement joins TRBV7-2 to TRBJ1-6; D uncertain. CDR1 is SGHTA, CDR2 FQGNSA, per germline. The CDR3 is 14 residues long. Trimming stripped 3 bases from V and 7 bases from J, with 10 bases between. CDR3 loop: CASSFARANSPLHF. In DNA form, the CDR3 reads TGTGCCAGCAGCTTTGCACGGGCAAATTCACCCCTCCACTTT.

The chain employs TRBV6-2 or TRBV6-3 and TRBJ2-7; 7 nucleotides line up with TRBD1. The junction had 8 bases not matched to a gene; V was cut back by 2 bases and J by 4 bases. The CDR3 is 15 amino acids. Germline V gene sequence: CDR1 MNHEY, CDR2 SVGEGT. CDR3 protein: CASSYMADRRYEQYV. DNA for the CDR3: TGTGCCAGCAGTTACATGGCGGACAGGCGGTACGAGCAGTACGTC.

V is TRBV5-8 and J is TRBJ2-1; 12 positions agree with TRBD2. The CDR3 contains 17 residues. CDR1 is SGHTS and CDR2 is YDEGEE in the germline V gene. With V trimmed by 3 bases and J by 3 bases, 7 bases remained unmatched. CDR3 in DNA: TGTGCCAGCAGCTCCTCCAGGACTAGCGGGGACTACAATGAGCAGTTCTTC. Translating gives CASSSSRTSGDYNEQFF.

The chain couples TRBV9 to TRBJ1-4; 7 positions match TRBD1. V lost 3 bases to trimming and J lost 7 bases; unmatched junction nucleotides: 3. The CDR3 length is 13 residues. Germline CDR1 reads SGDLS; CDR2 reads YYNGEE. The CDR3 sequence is CASSATGVEKLFF. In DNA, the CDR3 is TGTGCCAGCAGCGCTACAGGGGTTGAAAAACTGTTTTTT.

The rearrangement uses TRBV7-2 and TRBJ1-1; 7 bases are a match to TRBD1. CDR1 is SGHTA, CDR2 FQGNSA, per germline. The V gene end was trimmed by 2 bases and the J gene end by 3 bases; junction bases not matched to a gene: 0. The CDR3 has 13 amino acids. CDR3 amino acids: CASSLQGDTEAFF. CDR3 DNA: TGTGCCAGCAGCTTACAGGGGGACACTGAAGCTTTCTTT.

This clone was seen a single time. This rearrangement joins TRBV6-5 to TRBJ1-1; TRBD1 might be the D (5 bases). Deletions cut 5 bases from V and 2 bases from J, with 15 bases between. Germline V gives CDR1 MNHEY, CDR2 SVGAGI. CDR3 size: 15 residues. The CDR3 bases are TGTGCCAGCAGTACTACCGGGACCGGAAACACTGAAGCTTTCTTT. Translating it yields CASSTTGTGNTEAFF.